This TCR beta chain was found in a study of response to subunit inactivated influenza vaccine. TCRdb reanalysed the RT-PCR reads using MiXCR and keeps one entry per CDR3 protein. The data contain 150,000 to 200,000 distinct CDR3 sequences, more than 10% of them singletons. The sample also formed part of further work on T cells expressing NK-cell markers. From that report: TCR beta cDNA was generated via 5'RACE template switching incorporating UMIs.

The source material was CD8+ T cells sorted from PBMCs, sampled about 12 days after vaccination. This sequence originates from a man in his forties or fifties who received an inactivated influenza vaccine.

In DNA form, the CDR3 reads TGTGCCAGCAGTTACATGCGGACAGATACGCAGTATTTT. Its translation is CASSYMRTDTQYF. The V gene is TRBV6-2 or TRBV6-3, the J gene TRBJ2-3; D unresolved. CDR3 length: 13 amino acids. V dropped 2 bases and J dropped 3 bases, with 6 bases sitting between them. The V gene's germline CDR1 is MNHEY and CDR2 SVGEGT.